This T cell receptor beta chain was captured by sequencing in a study of blood T cell repertoires in COVID-19. Whole-study context: Acute and convalescent COVID-19 specimens originated in the United States, Italy and Spain.

Study processing details: Estimation of nucleated cell counts was performed using reference gene primer amplification. The assay was immunoSEQ multiplex PCR, and TCRdb's table has in-frame clones only and misses some. The V and J calls and clone size were taken over from that table, and D and trimming were inferred from the DNA. Here the sample spans some 350,000 clones, roughly nine tenths being singletons. Assignments of participants to cohorts depended upon their own reported clinical history. Symptom resolution, clearance, or two negative PCRs marked donors in Cohort 3 as recovered. The sequenced material came from PBMCs or T cells enriched from blood (not recorded which). The clonotype originates from a man between 18 and 29 years old who had recovered from COVID-19.

The CDR3 sequence is CASRSDRGGSPLHF. In DNA form, the CDR3 reads TGTGCCAGCCGATCGGACAGGGGTGGATCACCCCTCCACTTT. The gene calls are TRBV6-5 and TRBJ1-6; 9 positions agree with TRBD1. The V segment lost 8 bases and the J segment 10 bases; nucleotides outside the gene matches: 9. The CDR3 sequence is 14 residues long. The germline CDR1 and CDR2 sequences are MNHEY and SVGAGI.